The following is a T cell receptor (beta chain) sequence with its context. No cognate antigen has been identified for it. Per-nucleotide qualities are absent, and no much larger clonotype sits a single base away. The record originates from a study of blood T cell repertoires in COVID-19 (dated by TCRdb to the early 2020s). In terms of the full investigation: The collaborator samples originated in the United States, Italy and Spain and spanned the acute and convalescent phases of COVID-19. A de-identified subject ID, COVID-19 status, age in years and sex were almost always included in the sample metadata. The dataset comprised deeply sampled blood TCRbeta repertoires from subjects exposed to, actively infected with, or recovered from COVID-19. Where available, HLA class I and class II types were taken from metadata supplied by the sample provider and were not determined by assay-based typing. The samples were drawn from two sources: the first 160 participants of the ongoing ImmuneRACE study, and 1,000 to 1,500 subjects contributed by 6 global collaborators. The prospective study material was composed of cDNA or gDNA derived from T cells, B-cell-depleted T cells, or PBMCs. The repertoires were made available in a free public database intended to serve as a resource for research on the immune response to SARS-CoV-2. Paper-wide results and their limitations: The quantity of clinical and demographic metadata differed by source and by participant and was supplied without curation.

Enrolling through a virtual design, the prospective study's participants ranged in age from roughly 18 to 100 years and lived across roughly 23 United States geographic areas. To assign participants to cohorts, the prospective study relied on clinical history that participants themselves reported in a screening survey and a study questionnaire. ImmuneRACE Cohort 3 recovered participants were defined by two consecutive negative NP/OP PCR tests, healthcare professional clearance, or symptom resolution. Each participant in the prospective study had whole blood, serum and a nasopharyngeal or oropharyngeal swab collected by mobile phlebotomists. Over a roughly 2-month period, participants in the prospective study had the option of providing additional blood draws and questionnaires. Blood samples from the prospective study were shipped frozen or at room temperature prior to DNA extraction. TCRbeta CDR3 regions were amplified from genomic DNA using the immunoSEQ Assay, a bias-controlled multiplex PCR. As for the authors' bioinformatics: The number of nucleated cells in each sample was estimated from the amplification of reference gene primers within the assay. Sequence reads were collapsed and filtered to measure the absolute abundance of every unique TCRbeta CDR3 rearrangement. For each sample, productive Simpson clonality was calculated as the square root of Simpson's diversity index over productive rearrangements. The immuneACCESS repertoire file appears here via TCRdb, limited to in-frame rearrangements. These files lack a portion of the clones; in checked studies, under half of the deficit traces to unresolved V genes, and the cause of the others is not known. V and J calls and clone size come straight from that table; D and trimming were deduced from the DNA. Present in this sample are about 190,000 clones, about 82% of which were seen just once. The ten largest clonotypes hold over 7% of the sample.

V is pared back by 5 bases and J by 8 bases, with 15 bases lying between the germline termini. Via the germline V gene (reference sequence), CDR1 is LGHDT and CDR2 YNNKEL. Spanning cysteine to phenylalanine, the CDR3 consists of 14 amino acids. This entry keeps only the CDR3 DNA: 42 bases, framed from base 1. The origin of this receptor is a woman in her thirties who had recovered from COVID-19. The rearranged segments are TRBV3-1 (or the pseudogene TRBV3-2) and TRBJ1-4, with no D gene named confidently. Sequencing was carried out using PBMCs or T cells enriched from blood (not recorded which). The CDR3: CASSSSQAPEKLFF. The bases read TGTGCCAGCAGCTCATCTCAAGCGCCGGAAAAACTGTTTTTT.